The clone carrying this T cell receptor (beta chain) was recorded a few times. The antigen remains undetermined. V was clipped by 7 bases and J by 11 bases, with 16 bases between them. From germline, CDR1 is MNHNY and CDR2 SVGAGI (reference sequence). The CDR3 has 12 amino acids. The record originates from a study of a mutant IDH1 vaccine in newly diagnosed glioma. Overall study context: Visit V12 happened at week 35; visit V13 happened at week 47.

Time point meaning: week 47, end of study. In the vaccine, a single dose held 300 ug of the mutant IDH1 20-mer peptide, along with topical imiquimod. Assay: immunoSEQ multiplex PCR; the TCRdb copy retains only in-frame clones and omits some. Of 50,000 to 55,000 clones in the sample, less than 75% are singletons; the top ten hold about 5%. The sequence derives from a man aged 35 to 55 with glioma. Some clones in this sample may be carry-over from other donors' samples. Sample: peripheral blood mononuclear cells (PBMCs), taken from a glioma patient whose treatment included an IDH1 peptide vaccine. The V and J genes are TRBV6-6 and TRBJ2-3; D not resolved. As DNA, the CDR3 is TGTGCCAGCAACGGCGCAATCACGTTGCAGTATTTT. This gives the protein CASNGAITLQYF.